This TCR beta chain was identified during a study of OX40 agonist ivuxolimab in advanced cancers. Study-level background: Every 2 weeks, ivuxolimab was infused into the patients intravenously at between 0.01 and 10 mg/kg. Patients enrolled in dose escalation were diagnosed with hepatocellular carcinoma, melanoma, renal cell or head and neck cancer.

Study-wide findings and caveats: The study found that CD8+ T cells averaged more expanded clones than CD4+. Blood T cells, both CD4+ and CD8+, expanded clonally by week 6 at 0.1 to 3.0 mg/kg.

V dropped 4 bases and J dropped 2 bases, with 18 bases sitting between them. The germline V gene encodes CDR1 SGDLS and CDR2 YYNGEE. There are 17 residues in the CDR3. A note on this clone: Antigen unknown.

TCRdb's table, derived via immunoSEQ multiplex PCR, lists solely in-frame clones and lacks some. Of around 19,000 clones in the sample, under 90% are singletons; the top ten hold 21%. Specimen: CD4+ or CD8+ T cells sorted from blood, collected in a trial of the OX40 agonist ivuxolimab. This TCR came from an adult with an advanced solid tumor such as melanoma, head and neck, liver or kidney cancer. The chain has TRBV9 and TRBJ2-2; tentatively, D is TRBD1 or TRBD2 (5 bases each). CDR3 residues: CASSSPLEGSNTGELFF. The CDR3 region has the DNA TGTGCCAGCAGCTCTCCCCTCGAGGGGTCCAACACCGGGGAGCTGTTTTTT.